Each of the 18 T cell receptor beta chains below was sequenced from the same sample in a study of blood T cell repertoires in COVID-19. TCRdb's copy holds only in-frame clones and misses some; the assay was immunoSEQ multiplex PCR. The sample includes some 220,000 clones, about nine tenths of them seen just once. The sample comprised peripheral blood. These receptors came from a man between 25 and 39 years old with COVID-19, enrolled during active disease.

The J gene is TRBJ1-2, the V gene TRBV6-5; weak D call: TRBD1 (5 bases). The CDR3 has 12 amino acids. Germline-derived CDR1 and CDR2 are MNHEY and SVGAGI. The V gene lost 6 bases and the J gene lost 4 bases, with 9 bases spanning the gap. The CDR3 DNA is TGTGCCAGCAGGCAGGGCCGCTATGGCTACACCTTC. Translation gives CASRQGRYGYTF.

In nucleotides, the CDR3 is TGCGCCAGCAGCCAAGACCCCGGACGGACAAATGAAAAACTGTTTTTT. This codes for CASSQDPGRTNEKLFF. The gene calls are TRBV4-1 and TRBJ1-4, with a weak D call TRBD1 (5 bases). CDR3 size: 16 residues. Germline CDR1 and CDR2: MGHRA and YSYEKL. V was shortened by 0 bases and J by 5 bases, with 13 bases between the two germline ends.

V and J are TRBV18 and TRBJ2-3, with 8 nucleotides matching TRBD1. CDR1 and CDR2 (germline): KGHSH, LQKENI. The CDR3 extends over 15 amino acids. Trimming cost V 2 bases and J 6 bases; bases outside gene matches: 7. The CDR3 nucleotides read TGTGCCAGCTCACCAGGGATGACAGGGGTTGATACGCAGTATTTT. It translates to CASSPGMTGVDTQYF.

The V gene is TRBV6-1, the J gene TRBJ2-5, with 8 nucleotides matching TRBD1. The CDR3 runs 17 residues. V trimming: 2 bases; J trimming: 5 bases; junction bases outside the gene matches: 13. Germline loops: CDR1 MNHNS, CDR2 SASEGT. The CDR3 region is CASSERRQGTSWETQYF. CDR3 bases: TGTGCCAGCAGTGAACGCCGACAGGGGACAAGTTGGGAGACCCAGTACTTC.

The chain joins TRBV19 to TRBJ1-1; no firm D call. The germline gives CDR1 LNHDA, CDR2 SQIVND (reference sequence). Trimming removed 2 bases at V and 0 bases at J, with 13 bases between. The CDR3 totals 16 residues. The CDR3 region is CASSINPGTMNTEAFF. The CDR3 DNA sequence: TGTGCCAGTAGTATAAATCCAGGTACGATGAACACTGAAGCTTTCTTT.

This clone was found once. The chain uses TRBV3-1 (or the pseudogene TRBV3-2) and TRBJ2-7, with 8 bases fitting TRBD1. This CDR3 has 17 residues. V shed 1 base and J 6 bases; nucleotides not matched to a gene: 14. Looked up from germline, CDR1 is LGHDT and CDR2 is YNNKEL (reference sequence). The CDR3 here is CASSQGDRGRTWSEQYF. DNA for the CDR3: TGTGCCAGCAGCCAAGGAGACAGGGGACGGACCTGGTCCGAGCAGTACTTC.

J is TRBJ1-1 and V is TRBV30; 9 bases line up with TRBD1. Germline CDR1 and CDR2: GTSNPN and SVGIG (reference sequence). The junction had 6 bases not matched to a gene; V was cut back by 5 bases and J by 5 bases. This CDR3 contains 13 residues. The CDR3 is CAWDGQGKTEAFF. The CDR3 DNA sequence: TGTGCCTGGGACGGACAGGGGAAAACTGAAGCTTTCTTT.

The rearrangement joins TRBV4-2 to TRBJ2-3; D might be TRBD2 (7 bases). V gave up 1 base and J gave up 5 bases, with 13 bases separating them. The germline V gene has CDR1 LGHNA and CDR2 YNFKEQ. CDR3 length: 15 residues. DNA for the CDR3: TGTGCCAGCAGCCAAGGGGGGGGGCCGTTAGATACGCAGTATTTT. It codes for CASSQGGGPLDTQYF.

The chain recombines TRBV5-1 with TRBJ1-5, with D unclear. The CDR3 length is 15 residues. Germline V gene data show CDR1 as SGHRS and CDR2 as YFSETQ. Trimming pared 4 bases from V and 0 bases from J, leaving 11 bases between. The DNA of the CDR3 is TGCGCCAGCAGCCCTGACGGGAGTAGCAATCAGCCCCAGCATTTT. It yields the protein CASSPDGSSNQPQHF.

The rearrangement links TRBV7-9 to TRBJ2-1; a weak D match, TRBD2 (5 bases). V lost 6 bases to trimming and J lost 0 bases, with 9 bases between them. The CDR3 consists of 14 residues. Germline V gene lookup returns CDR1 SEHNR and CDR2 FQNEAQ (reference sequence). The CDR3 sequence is CASRITSSYNEQFF. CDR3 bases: TGTGCCAGCAGGATTACTAGCTCCTACAATGAGCAGTTCTTC.

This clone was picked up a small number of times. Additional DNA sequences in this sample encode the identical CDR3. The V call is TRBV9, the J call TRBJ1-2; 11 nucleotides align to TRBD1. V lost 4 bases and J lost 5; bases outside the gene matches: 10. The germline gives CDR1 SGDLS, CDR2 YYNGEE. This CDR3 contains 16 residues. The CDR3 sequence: CASSPGTGGSPYGYTF. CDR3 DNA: TGTGCCAGCAGCCCGGGGACAGGGGGTTCCCCTTATGGCTACACCTTC. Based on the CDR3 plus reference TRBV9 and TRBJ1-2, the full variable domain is DSGVTQTPKHLITATGQRVTLRCSPRSGDLSVYWYQQSLDQGLQFLIQYYNGEERAKGNILERFSAQQFPDLHSELNLSSLELGDSALYFCASSPGTGGSPYGYTFGSGTRLTVV.

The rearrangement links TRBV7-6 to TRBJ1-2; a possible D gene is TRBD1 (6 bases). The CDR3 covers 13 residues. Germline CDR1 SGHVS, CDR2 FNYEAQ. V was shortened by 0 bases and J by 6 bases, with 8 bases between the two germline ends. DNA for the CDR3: TGTGCCAGCAGCTTAGCTCAGGGGAATGGCTACACCTTC. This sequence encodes CASSLAQGNGYTF.

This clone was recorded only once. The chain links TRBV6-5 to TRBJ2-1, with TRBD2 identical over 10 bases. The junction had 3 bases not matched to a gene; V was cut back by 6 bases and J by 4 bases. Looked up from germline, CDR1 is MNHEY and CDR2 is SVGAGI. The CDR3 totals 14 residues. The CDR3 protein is CASRLAGGYNEQFF. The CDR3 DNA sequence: TGTGCCAGCAGATTAGCGGGGGGTTACAATGAGCAGTTCTTC.

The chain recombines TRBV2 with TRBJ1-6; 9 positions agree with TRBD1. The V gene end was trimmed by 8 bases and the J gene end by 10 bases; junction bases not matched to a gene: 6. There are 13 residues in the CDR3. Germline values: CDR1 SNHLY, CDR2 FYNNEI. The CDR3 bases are TGTGCCAGCGGGACAGGGCAGTGGTCACCCCTCCACTTT. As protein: CASGTGQWSPLHF.

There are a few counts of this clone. The CDR3 sequence: CASTQGREEKLFF. The CDR3 DNA sequence: TGTGCCAGCACGCAGGGTAGAGAAGAAAAACTGTTTTTT. V gene TRBV6-5 combines with J gene TRBJ1-4; D perhaps matches TRBD1 (5 bases). In germline, CDR1 is MNHEY, CDR2 SVGAGI. The CDR3 loop spans 13 amino acids. Trimming took 7 bases from V and 8 from J, leaving 14 bases between them.

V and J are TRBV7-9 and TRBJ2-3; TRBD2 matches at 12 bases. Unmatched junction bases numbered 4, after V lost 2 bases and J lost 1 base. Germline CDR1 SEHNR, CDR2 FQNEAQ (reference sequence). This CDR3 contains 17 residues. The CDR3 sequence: CASSLQPSGGGTDTQYF. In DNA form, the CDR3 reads TGTGCCAGCAGCTTACAGCCTAGCGGGGGGGGCACAGATACGCAGTATTTT.

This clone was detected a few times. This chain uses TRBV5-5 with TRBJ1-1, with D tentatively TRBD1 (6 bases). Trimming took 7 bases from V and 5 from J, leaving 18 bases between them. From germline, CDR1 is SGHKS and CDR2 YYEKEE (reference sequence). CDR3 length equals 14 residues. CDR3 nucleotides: TGTGCCAGCTTACCAGCAGGGGTCGTAACTGAAGCTTTCTTT. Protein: CASLPAGVVTEAFF.

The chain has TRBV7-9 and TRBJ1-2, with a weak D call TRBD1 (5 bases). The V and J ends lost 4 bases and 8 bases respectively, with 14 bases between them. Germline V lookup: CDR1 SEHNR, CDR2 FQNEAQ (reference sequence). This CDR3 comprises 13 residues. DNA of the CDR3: TGTGCCAGCAGCTCCAGGGTGCAAGGCGGCTACACCTTC. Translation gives CASSSRVQGGYTF.